Included here is one T cell receptor (beta chain) sequence, with context. This clone was recorded a few times. Its antigen has not been determined. Base qualities are missing; no much larger clone stands one base away. In the paper's terms, the time point label means: cycle 1 day 1 (C1D1), immediately before nivolumab initiation. Every trial patient had relapsed after autologous stem cell transplantation, and cohorts A, B and C differed in prior brentuximab vedotin exposure. The trial cohort was composed of about 54 patients with relapsed/refractory classical Hodgkin lymphoma, for whom complete response, partial response or progressive disease was recorded as best overall response. In the multi-cohort phase II CheckMate 205 trial, trial patients received single-agent nivolumab. An independent review committee assessed best overall response using the 2007 International Working Group response criteria. Trial PBMCs were collected immediately before nivolumab initiation (C1D1) and during therapy at cycle 2 day 1 and cycle 4 day 1. Peripheral blood was collected in 8 mL Vacutainer Cell Preparation Tubes, from which PBMCs were isolated by centrifugation and then cryopreserved.

The data originate from a study of PD-1 blockade in classical Hodgkin lymphoma (TCRdb year 2020). Describing the broader study: Nivolumab dosing was 3 mg/kg intravenously every 2 weeks, continuing until either disease progression or unacceptable toxicity. The study used CyTOF and TCR beta sequencing to define a peripheral blood immune signature of response to PD-1 blockade in classical Hodgkin lymphoma. Broad study findings and their caveats: Diversity was lower in patients who began nivolumab less than 1 year after ASCT, so these patients were left out of later analyses to avoid confounding by immune reconstitution. The study covered only a single clinical trial cohort, and the causes of the repertoire differences, possibly disease activity or prior therapy, were still not defined. A significant rise by C4D1 was seen in CD4+ but not CD8+ TCR diversity (p=0.0027 vs p=0.16), with the rise being most apparent in complete responders (p=0.02). Trial patients achieving complete response had baseline diversity similar to newly diagnosed patients, whereas partial responders and progressors had significantly lower diversity. Baseline TCR diversity was reported to be lower in newly diagnosed patients than in healthy donors, and even lower in relapsed/refractory patients.

The germline ends are 6 bases apart after V is trimmed by 4 bases and J by 2 bases. The germline V gene yields KGHSH for CDR1 and LQKENI for CDR2. Measured from the cysteine to the phenylalanine, the CDR3 is 12 residues long. Just the 36-base CDR3 DNA is kept, in frame starting at base 1. The Qiagen DNeasy kit was used to extract genomic DNA from unsorted PBMCs and from the negatively selected CD4+ and CD8+ fractions. Amplification of TCR beta CDR3 regions was done by immunoSEQ multiplex PCR with primers that anneal to V and J segments. A synthetic immune receptor repertoire was used to minimize amplification bias, and remaining bias was computationally removed after sequencing. In the authors' own workflow: Repertoire diversity was quantified as the Shannon entropy index using custom Python scripts. Unsorted, CD4+ and CD8+ repertoires were analyzed separately, except in combined analyses where CD4+ and CD8+ sequences were merged in silico. Clonal expansion was defined as at least a 2-fold frequency increase after treatment relative to C1D1, with a pseudocount of 0.5 for undetected baseline clones. Singleton clones were defined as clones with 0 or 1 copy at C1D1, and non-singleton clones were defined as clones with 2 or more copies. Clones expanded in unsorted samples were labelled as CD4+, CD8+ or unknown by matching protein sequences in sorted samples from the same patient. Wilcoxon tests on paired samples were used to test changes in diversity from C1D1 to C4D1. What TCRdb holds here is the immuneACCESS table cut down to in-frame rearrangements. Part of the clones is not present; checked against another copy, under half of the missing clones reflect an unresolved V gene, and the others are unexplained. The V and J calls and clone size were taken over from that table, and D and trimming were inferred from the DNA. The sample table records around 7,000 clones; 60% to 85% of these occur just once. The ten top clones hold 60% of the sample.

Sample: peripheral blood mononuclear cells (PBMCs), taken at baseline. The receptor comes from a human donor with classical Hodgkin lymphoma. The receptor chain draws on TRBV18 and TRBJ2-7; no D gene call is confident. The CDR3 is CASSLEAYEQYF. The nucleotides read TGTGCCAGCTCACTTGAAGCCTACGAGCAGTACTTC. The variable domain in full, with residues beyond the CDR3 obtained from the reference TRBV18 and TRBJ2-7 genes, is NAGVMQNPRHLVRRRGQEARLRCSPMKGHSHVYWYRQLPEEGLKFMVYLQKENIIDESGMPKERFSAEFPKEGPSILRIQQVVRGDSAAYFCASSLEAYEQYFGPGTRLTVT.